This T cell receptor beta chain was retrieved from a study of cytomegalovirus exposure and HLA in healthy donors. Overall study context: The approximately 120 validation repertoires, a later analysis reported, used the same platform as the approximately 670 first-cohort repertoires.

Looked up from germline, CDR1 is LGHNA and CDR2 is YSLEER. The V end was cut by 0 bases, the J end by 0 bases, with 9 bases between. CDR3 length equals 16 residues. Sequencing was performed with immunoSEQ multiplex PCR; in TCRdb, only in-frame clones are kept and a portion is missing. The sample lists about 330,000 clones; approximately 90% were seen once. Separation from the roughly 700-subject first cohort characterized the roughly 130-subject validation cohort, to which the donors belonged. Comment on this clone: Antigen specificity is unknown.

Findings of the study overall: The study flagged roughly 150 TCR beta chains as cytomegalovirus-associated. In vitro, a few CMV-associated chains proved specific for CMV antigens.

The receptor's source is a woman aged 18 to 35 in good health and CMV-seronegative. Material for sequencing was PBMCs. This sequence joins TRBV4-3 and TRBJ2-1; D gene unclear. CDR3 DNA: TGCGCCAGCAGCCAAGATGCAGCGAGCTCCTACAATGAGCAGTTCTTC. This translates into CASSQDAASSYNEQFF.